This T cell receptor (beta chain) derives from a study of blood T cell repertoires in COVID-19. This CDR3 comprises 16 residues. TCRdb keeps only in-frame clones here, not all; method: immunoSEQ multiplex PCR. The profile shows roughly 190,000 clones, approximately 86% of them singletons. The receptor's source is a man between 65 and 85 years old with acute or convalescent COVID-19. V gene TRBV7-5 combines with J gene TRBJ1-5; the table names TRBD1, a call not compared with the DNA. TRBV7-5 is listed as a pseudogene. Sequenced sample: peripheral blood. The CDR3 DNA reads as TGTGCCAGAAGCAGACGACCGGGACAGGGGCATCAGCCCCAGCATTTT. This codes for CARSRRPGQGHQPQHF.